This T cell receptor beta chain came from a study of blood T cell repertoires in COVID-19. In the original processing: Reference gene primer amplification in the assay estimated nucleated cell counts. Produced via immunoSEQ multiplex PCR; TCRdb's table is partial and in-frame only. D and trimming come from the DNA, and the V and J calls and clone size come from that table. The sample records 120,000 or so clones, about nine tenths being singletons. Source material: peripheral blood. The TCR was taken from a man aged 35-49 years with acute or convalescent COVID-19.

The CDR3 region is CASSDVSPGGGFSYEQYF. CDR3 bases: TGTGCCAGTAGTGATGTGTCCCCTGGGGGAGGTTTCTCCTACGAGCAGTACTTC. The chain carries TRBV19 and TRBJ2-7; weak D call: TRBD2 (6 bases). Germline-derived CDR1 and CDR2 are LNHDA and SQIVND (reference sequence). The CDR3 is 18 residues long. V dropped 5 bases and J dropped 0 bases, with 23 bases sitting between them.